The 19 T cell receptor beta chains below were found in one sample sequenced in a study of blood T cell repertoires in COVID-19. The protocol was immunoSEQ multiplex PCR, while the TCRdb copy is restricted to in-frame clones and leaves out a portion. The table has about 100,000 clones, over 65% seen once. The sequenced sample consisted of peripheral blood. These receptors came from a human donor in a cohort sampled during active COVID-19.

The V and J genes are TRBV13 and TRBJ2-1; the D gene is possibly TRBD1 (5 bases). Germline V gene sequence: CDR1 PRHDT, CDR2 FYEKMQ (reference sequence). The CDR3 contains 16 residues. V dropped 3 bases and J dropped 0 bases, with 12 bases sitting between them. The CDR3: CASSFGAVSSYNEQFF. DNA for the CDR3: TGTGCCAGCAGCTTTGGGGCGGTTAGCTCCTACAATGAGCAGTTCTTC.

The V gene is TRBV3-1 (or the pseudogene TRBV3-2), the J gene TRBJ2-7; 9 bases match TRBD1. Per the germline V gene, CDR1 is LGHDT and CDR2 is YNNKEL (reference sequence). This CDR3 is built from 15 residues. Losses at the gene ends were 3 bases for V and 6 bases for J; bases not matched to a gene: 9. CDR3 in DNA: TGTGCCAGCAGCCATACGGGACAGGGATTAGGCGAGCAGTACTTC. Encoded protein: CASSHTGQGLGEQYF.

This sequence joins TRBV29-1 and TRBJ1-1; possible D gene TRBD1, 6 bases. V was pared by 5 bases and J by 7 bases, with 11 bases between. Germline loops: CDR1 SQVTM, CDR2 ANQGSEA. The CDR3 extends over 11 amino acids. In DNA form, the CDR3 reads TGCAGCGTTCGCCCAGGGGATGAAGCTTTCTTT. Encoded protein: CSVRPGDEAFF.

This chain links TRBV27 with TRBJ2-4, with 7 bases matching TRBD2. CDR1 and CDR2 (germline): MNHEY, SMNVEV (reference sequence). With V trimmed by 3 bases and J by 0 bases, 2 bases remained unmatched. The CDR3 runs to 15 residues. The DNA for the CDR3 is TGTGCCAGCAGTTTGGGGGGGGAAGCCAAAAACATTCAGTACTTC. The encoded protein is CASSLGGEAKNIQYF.

The chain employs TRBV29-1 and TRBJ2-7; D remains unclear. Germline values: CDR1 SQVTM, CDR2 ANQGSEA. V was clipped by 4 bases and J by 5 bases, with 12 bases between them. This CDR3 region has 12 residues. DNA for the CDR3: TGCAGCGTTGTTTACGCGGTGGACGAGCAGTACTTC. Its translation is CSVVYAVDEQYF.

The chain links TRBV27 to TRBJ2-7; 8 positions agree with TRBD1. The germline CDR1 and CDR2 sequences are MNHEY and SMNVEV (reference sequence). The trim removed 1 base at V and 11 bases at J, leaving 13 bases unmatched. The CDR3 is 15 amino acids. CDR3 residues: CASSLFGTGGAVEYF. CDR3 sequence (DNA): TGTGCCAGCAGTTTATTTGGGACAGGCGGTGCGGTGGAGTACTTC.

The chain is built from TRBV7-8 and TRBJ1-2, with D tentatively TRBD1 (5 bases). The germline V gene encodes CDR1 SGHVS and CDR2 FQNEAQ. Deletions cut 1 base from V and 3 bases from J, with 9 bases between. CDR3 length equals 14 residues. CDR3 sequence: CASSLGGSYYGYTF. In DNA, the CDR3 is TGTGCCAGCAGCTTAGGGGGCAGTTACTATGGCTACACCTTC.

J is TRBJ1-1 and V is TRBV10-3; D unclear. V gave up 8 bases and J gave up 0 bases, with 10 bases separating them. The CDR3 extends over 13 amino acids. Germline V gene data show CDR1 as ENHRY and CDR2 as SYGVKD. Here the CDR3 reads CAIAADMNTEAFF. As DNA, the CDR3 is TGTGCCATCGCGGCAGATATGAACACTGAAGCTTTCTTT.

The chain has TRBV6-5 and TRBJ2-7, with 12 nucleotides matching TRBD2. V lost 5 bases, J lost 4 bases, and 6 bases stayed unmatched. Germline values: CDR1 MNHEY, CDR2 SVGAGI. This CDR3 is built from 15 residues. In DNA form, the CDR3 reads TGTGCCAGCAGTAGGGAGACTAGCGGGAGTTACGAGCAGTACTTC. Translating gives CASSRETSGSYEQYF.

The V gene is TRBV3-1 (or the pseudogene TRBV3-2), the J gene TRBJ1-1; D perhaps matches TRBD1 (6 bases). CDR3 length equals 15 residues. CDR1 is LGHDT, CDR2 YNNKEL, per germline (reference sequence). Trimming shortened V by 0 bases and J by 4 bases, and 12 bases separated the two germline ends. Written as DNA, the CDR3 is TGTGCCAGCAGCCAAGATACAGGGCGGATCACTGAAGCTTTCTTT. Protein: CASSQDTGRITEAFF.

The V gene is TRBV18, the J gene TRBJ2-1; 12 bases match TRBD2. Unmatched junction bases numbered 3, after V lost 2 bases and J lost 10 bases. Per germline, CDR1 KGHSH and CDR2 LQKENI. This CDR3 is built from 14 residues. CDR3 nucleotide sequence: TGTGCCAGCTCACCAACGACTAGCGGGAGCGAGCAGTTCTTC. Protein sequence: CASSPTTSGSEQFF.

This clone has a handful of counts. V usage is TRBV10-1 and J usage is TRBJ2-2; possibly TRBD2 for D (6 bases). The length of the CDR3 is 14 residues. CDR1 and CDR2 (germline): WNHNN, SYGVQD (reference sequence). Trimming cost V 7 bases and J 0 bases, with 9 bases left between them. This chain's CDR3 is CASTAGPNTGELFF. The CDR3 nucleotides are TGCGCCAGCACCGCGGGACCGAACACCGGGGAGCTGTTTTTT.

The chain carries TRBV7-2 and TRBJ1-1, with 12 positions matching TRBD1. Germline-derived CDR1 and CDR2 are SGHTA and FQGNSA. Unmatched junction bases numbered 6, after V lost 5 bases and J lost 8 bases. CDR3 length: 14 amino acids. The CDR3 nucleotides are TGTGCCAGCAGCGGGGACAGGGGGCTGGCGGAAGCTTTCTTT. Its protein is CASSGDRGLAEAFF.

The chain carries TRBV27 and TRBJ2-1; 15 positions match TRBD2. The V segment lost 7 bases and the J segment 11 bases; nucleotides outside the gene matches: 9. Germline V CDR1 and CDR2: MNHEY, SMNVEV (reference sequence). The CDR3 loop spans 15 amino acids. For the CDR3, the DNA is TGTGCCAGCACCCCCGCGGGACTAGCGGGGGGACAGCAGTTCTTC. The encoded protein is CASTPAGLAGGQQFF.

This clone showed up just once. The chain couples TRBV27 to TRBJ2-5; a possible D gene is TRBD2 (5 bases). V dropped 0 bases and J dropped 4 bases, with 9 bases sitting between them. The CDR3 runs 14 residues. CDR1 and CDR2 from the germline V gene are MNHEY and SMNVEV (reference sequence). CDR3 sequence reads: CASSLSAGRETQYF. CDR3 nucleotide sequence: TGTGCCAGCAGTTTATCGGCGGGCCGAGAGACCCAGTACTTC.

The chain carries TRBV7-2 and TRBJ2-1, with 8 positions matching TRBD2. The junction had 13 bases not matched to a gene; V was cut back by 5 bases and J by 7 bases. This CDR3 contains 16 residues. Germline-derived CDR1 and CDR2 are SGHTA and FQGNSA. The CDR3 bases are TGTGCCAGCAGCAAAGTCGGGGGGGGCCTCTTGAATGAGCAGTTCTTC. Translation: CASSKVGGGLLNEQFF.

The sample holds one count of this clone. The chain carries TRBV11-2 and TRBJ1-1; 7 positions match TRBD1. Germline CDR1 reads SGHAT; CDR2 reads FQNNGV. J gave up 5 bases and V 3 bases, and 6 bases lay outside the gene matches. The CDR3 totals 14 residues. In DNA form, the CDR3 reads TGTGCCAGCAGCTTTCAAGGGGGCCGTACTGAAGCTTTCTTT. Its translation: CASSFQGGRTEAFF.

The V call is TRBV11-2, the J call TRBJ2-3, with D perhaps TRBD1 (6 bases). The CDR3 runs to 15 residues. In germline, CDR1 is SGHAT, CDR2 FQNNGV. The V and J ends lost 1 base and 3 bases respectively, with 11 bases between them. CDR3 amino acids: CASSLGQGRTDTQYF. CDR3 sequence (DNA): TGTGCCAGCAGCTTAGGGCAGGGGCGAACAGATACGCAGTATTTT.

The genes are TRBV5-4 and TRBJ2-5, with 10 bases that match TRBD2. CDR3 length equals 16 residues. CDR1 SGHNT and CDR2 YYREEE come from the germline V gene (reference sequence). With V trimmed by 5 bases and J by 4 bases, 11 bases remained unmatched. Here the CDR3 reads CASSLGSSGSVETQYF. Written as DNA, the CDR3 is TGTGCCAGCAGTCTGGGCTCTAGCGGGAGTGTAGAGACCCAGTACTTC.